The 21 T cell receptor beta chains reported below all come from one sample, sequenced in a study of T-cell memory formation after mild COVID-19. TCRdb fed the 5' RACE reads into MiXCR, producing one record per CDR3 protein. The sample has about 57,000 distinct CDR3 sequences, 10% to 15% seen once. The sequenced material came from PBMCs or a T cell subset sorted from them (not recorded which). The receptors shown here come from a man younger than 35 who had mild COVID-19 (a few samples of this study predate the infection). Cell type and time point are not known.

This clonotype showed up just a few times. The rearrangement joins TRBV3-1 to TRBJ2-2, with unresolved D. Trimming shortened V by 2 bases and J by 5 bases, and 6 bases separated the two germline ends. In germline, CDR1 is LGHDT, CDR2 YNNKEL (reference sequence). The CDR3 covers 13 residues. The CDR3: CASSQSVTGELFF. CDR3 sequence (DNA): TGTGCCAGCAGCCAATCTGTTACCGGGGAGCTGTTTTTT.

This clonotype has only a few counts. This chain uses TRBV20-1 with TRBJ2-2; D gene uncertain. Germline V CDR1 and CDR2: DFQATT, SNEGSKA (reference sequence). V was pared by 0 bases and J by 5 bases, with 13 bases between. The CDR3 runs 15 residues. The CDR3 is CSARDRTVGTGELFF. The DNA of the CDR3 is TGCAGTGCTAGAGATCGAACCGTTGGAACCGGGGAGCTGTTTTTT.

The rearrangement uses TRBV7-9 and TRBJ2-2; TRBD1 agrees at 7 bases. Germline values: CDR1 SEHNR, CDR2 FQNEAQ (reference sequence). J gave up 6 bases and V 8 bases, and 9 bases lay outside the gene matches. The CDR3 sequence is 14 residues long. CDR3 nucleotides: TGTGCCAGCCATACGGGACAGCTAGCCGGGGAGCTGTTTTTT. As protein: CASHTGQLAGELFF.

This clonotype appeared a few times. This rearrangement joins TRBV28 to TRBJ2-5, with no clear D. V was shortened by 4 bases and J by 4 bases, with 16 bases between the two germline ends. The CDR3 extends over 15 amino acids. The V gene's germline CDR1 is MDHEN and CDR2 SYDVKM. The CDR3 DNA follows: TGTGCCAGCAGTTCTGTCACGGGTATCGGAGAGACCCAGTACTTC. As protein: CASSSVTGIGETQYF.

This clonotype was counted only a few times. In DNA, the CDR3 is TGCGCCAGCAGCGACCAATACACCGGGGAGCTGTTTTTT. Translated, it gives CASSDQYTGELFF. This chain links TRBV10-2 with TRBJ2-2, with D hard to call. This CDR3 spans 13 amino acids. Trimming took 6 bases from V and 3 from J, leaving 8 bases between them. In germline, CDR1 is WSHSY, CDR2 SAAADI.

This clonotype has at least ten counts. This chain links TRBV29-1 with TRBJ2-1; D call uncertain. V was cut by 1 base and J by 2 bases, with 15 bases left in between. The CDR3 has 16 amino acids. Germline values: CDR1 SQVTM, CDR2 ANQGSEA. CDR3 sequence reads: CSVEGAATWPYNEQFF. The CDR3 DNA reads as TGCAGCGTTGAAGGGGCAGCTACTTGGCCCTACAATGAGCAGTTCTTC.

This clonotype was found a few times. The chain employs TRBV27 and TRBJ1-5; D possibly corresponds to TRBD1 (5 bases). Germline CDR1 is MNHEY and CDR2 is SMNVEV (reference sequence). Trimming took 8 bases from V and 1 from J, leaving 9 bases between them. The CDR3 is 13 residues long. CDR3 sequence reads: CASVGASNQPQHF. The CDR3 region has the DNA TGTGCCAGCGTCGGGGCCAGCAATCAGCCCCAGCATTTT.

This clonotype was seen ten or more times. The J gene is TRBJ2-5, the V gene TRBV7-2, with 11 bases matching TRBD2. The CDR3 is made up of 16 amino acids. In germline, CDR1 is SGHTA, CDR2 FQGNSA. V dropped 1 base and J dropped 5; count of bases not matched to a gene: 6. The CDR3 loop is CASSLGLAGGQETQYF. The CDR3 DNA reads TGTGCCAGCAGCTTAGGCTTAGCGGGGGGGCAGGAGACCCAGTACTTC.

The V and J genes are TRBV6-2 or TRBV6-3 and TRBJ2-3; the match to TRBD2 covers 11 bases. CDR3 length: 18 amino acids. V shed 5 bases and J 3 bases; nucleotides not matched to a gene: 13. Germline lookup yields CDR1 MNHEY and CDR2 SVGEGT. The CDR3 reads CASSKQPQLAGETDTQYF. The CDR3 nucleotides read TGTGCCAGCAGTAAACAACCCCAACTAGCGGGGGAGACAGATACGCAGTATTTT.

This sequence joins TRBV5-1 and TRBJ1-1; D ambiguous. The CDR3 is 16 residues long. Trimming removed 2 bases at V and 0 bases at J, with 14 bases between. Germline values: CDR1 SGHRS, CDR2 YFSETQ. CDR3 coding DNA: TGCGCCAGCAGCTTTCCCAGTGGGCAGATGAACACTGAAGCTTTCTTT. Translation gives CASSFPSGQMNTEAFF.

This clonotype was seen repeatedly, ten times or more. This CDR3 is CASSQQGSGQPQHF. As DNA, the CDR3 is TGTGCCAGCAGCCAACAGGGAAGCGGTCAGCCCCAGCATTTT. The chain employs TRBV7-2 and TRBJ1-5; D is perhaps TRBD1 (6 bases). Germline CDR1 and CDR2: SGHTA and FQGNSA. Trimming removed 5 bases from V and 6 bases from J, with 14 bases in between. This CDR3 has 14 residues. Full variable domain (rest looked up from reference TRBV7-2 and TRBJ1-5): GAGVSQSPSNKVTEKGKDVELRCDPISGHTALYWYRQSLGQGLEFLIYFQGNSAPDKSGLPSDRFSAERTGGSVSTLTIQRTQQEDSAVYLCASSQQGSGQPQHFGDGTRLSIL.

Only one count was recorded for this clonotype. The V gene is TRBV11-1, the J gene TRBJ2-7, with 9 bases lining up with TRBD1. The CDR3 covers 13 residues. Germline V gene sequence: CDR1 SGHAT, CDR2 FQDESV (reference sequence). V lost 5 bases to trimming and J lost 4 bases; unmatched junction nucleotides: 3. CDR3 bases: TGTGCCAGCAGCCCCGGGACAGGGTACGAGCAGTACTTC. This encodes CASSPGTGYEQYF.

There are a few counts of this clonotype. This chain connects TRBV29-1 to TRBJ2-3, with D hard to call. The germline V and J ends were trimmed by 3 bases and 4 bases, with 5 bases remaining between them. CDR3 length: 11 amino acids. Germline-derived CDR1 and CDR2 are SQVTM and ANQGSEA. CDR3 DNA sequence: TGCAGCGTTGACAGGTCAGATACGCAGTATTTT. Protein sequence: CSVDRSDTQYF.

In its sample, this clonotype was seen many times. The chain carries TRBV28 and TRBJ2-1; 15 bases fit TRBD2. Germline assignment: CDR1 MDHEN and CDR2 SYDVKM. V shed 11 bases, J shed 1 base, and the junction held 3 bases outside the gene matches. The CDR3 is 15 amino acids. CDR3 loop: CAGLAGGRSYNEQFF. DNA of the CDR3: TGTGCCGGACTAGCGGGGGGGAGATCCTACAATGAGCAGTTCTTC.

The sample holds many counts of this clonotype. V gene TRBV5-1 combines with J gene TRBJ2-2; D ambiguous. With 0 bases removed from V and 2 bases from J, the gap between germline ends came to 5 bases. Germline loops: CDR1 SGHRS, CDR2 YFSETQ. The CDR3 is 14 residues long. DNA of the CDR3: TGCGCCAGCAGCTTGGCCCCTAACACCGGGGAGCTGTTTTTT. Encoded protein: CASSLAPNTGELFF.

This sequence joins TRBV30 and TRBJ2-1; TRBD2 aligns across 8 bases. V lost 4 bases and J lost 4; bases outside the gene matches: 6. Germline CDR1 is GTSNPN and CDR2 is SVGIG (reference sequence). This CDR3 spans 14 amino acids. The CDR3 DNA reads TGTGCCTGGACAATCGGGACTAGTTACAATGAGCAGTTCTTC. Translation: CAWTIGTSYNEQFF.

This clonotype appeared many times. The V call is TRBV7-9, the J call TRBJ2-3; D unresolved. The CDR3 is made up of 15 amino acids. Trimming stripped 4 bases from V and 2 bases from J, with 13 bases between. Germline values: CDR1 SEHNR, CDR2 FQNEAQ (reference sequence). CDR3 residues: CASSSDLTHTDTQYF. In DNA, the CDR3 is TGTGCCAGCAGCTCCGACTTGACACACACAGATACGCAGTATTTT.

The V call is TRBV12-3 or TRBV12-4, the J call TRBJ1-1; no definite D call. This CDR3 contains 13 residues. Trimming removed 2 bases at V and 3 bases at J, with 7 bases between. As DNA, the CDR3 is TGTGCCAGCAGTTTAAAGGGTGACACTGAAGCTTTCTTT. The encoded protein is CASSLKGDTEAFF.

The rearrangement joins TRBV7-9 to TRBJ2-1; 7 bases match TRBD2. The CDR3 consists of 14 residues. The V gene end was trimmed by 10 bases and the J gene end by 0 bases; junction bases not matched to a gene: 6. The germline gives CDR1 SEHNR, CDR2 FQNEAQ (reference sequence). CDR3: CATTGGGSYNEQFF. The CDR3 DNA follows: TGTGCCACCACGGGGGGAGGCTCCTACAATGAGCAGTTCTTC. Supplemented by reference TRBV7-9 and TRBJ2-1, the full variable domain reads DTGVSQNPRHKITKRGQNVTFRCDPISEHNRLYWYRQTLGQGPEFLTYFQNEAQLEKSRLLSDRFSAERPKGSFSTLEIQRTEQGDSAMYLCATTGGGSYNEQFFGPGTRLTVL.

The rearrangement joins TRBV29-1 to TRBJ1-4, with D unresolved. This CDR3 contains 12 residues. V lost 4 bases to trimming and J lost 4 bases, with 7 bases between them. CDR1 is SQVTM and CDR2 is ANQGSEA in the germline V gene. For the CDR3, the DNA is TGCAGCGTTGGCTGGGGTAATGAAAAACTGTTTTTT. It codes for CSVGWGNEKLFF.

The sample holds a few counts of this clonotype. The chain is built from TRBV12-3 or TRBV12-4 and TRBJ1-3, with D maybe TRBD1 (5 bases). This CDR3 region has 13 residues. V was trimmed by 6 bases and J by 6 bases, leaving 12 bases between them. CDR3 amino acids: CASRKGVQNTIYF. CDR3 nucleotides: TGTGCCAGCAGGAAAGGGGTCCAAAACACCATATATTTT.